The following is a T cell receptor (beta chain) sequence with its context. The data stem from a study of blood T cell repertoires in COVID-19. Method: immunoSEQ multiplex PCR; TCRdb's copy keeps in-frame clones and lacks some. The data contain about 37,000 clones, roughly 84% of them singletons. Trimming pared 0 bases from V and 1 base from J, leaving 23 bases between. CDR3 length equals 20 residues. CDR1 LGHNA and CDR2 YNFKEQ come from the germline V gene. The sample consisted of peripheral blood. The sequence was obtained from a man aged 55 to 70 with active COVID-19. The chain is built from TRBV4-2 and TRBJ2-3; possible D gene TRBD1, 6 bases. The CDR3 DNA follows: TGTGCCAGCAGCCAAGATCAAGGGCAGGGGATGGGGATGGGCACAGATACGCAGTATTTT. It encodes CASSQDQGQGMGMGTDTQYF.